The rows below give T cell receptor beta chains drawn from one sample of a study of yellow fever vaccine responses in identical twins. TCRdb re-called the RT-PCR reads through MiXCR, storing one row per CDR3 protein. This sample has approximately 2,500 distinct CDR3 sequences; roughly nine tenths occur once, and the top ten carry 4% to 5%. Material: T cells from blood (PBMCs), unsorted or a sorted subset (not recorded which), obtained before or after yellow fever vaccination (not recorded which). The receptors derive from a woman aged 18-29 years who received the yellow fever vaccine. CDR3s include the opening cysteine and the closing phenylalanine or tryptophan. A D gene is named only where the DNA matches it firmly. Clone size, where shown, is once, few, many, or a class for clones that have expanded.

J,size,V,D,CDR3,DNA
TRBJ1-1,NA,TRBV7-3,TRBD1,CASSAEGGLTYEAFF,TGTGCCAGCAGCGCCGAAGGGGGCCTTACTTATGAAGCTTTCTTT
TRBJ1-1,few,TRBV5-4,NA,CASRSNIANTEAFF,TGTGCCAGCAGGTCTAATATAGCGAACACTGAAGCTTTCTTT
TRBJ1-2,NA,TRBV4-1,NA,CASSQPGGVGGYTF,TGCGCCAGCAGCCAACCGGGAGGGGTGGGCGGCTACACCTTC
TRBJ2-7,NA,TRBV6-5,TRBD2,CASSYSSGGAWEQYF,TGTGCCAGCAGTTACTCTAGCGGGGGGGCCTGGGAGCAGTACTTC
TRBJ2-1,NA,TRBV6-1,TRBD1,CASRQGASNEQFF,TGTGCCAGCCGCCAGGGGGCCTCAAATGAGCAGTTCTTC
TRBJ1-2,NA,TRBV6-2/TRBV6-3,NA,CASSYSFVMETNYGYTF,TGTGCCAGCAGTTACTCGTTTGTTATGGAAACTAACTATGGCTACACCTTC
TRBJ1-2,NA,TRBV15,TRBD1,CATSRDRQGAYGYTF,TGTGCCACCAGCAGAGATAGACAGGGGGCCTATGGCTACACCTTC
TRBJ1-2,NA,TRBV11-1,NA,CASSLISNYGYTF,TGTGCCAGCAGCCTAATTTCTAACTATGGCTACACCTTC
TRBJ1-2,NA,TRBV10-1,TRBD1,CASSATGGYGYTF,TGCGCCAGCAGTGCGACAGGGGGATATGGCTACACCTTC
TRBJ2-1,NA,TRBV25-1,NA,CASSPGGTALAWSYNEQFF,TGTGCCAGCAGTCCGGGAGGGACAGCCCTTGCTTGGTCCTACAATGAGCAGTTCTTC
TRBJ1-1,few,TRBV4-1,NA,CASSQDPALADTEAFF,TGCGCCAGCAGCCAAGACCCCGCTTTGGCAGATACTGAAGCTTTCTTT
TRBJ2-1,NA,TRBV20-1,TRBD2,CSASDGTSNEQFF,TGCAGTGCTAGTGATGGGACTAGCAATGAGCAGTTCTTC
TRBJ2-3,NA,TRBV2,NA,CASSREPTDTQYF,TGTGCCAGCAGTCGGGAGCCCACAGATACGCAGTATTTT
TRBJ1-3,NA,TRBV4-2,NA,CASSQGAGDGNTIYF,TGTGCCAGCAGCCAAGGGGCTGGTGACGGAAACACCATATATTTT
TRBJ2-7,NA,TRBV7-2,NA,CASSRQRGSYEQYF,TGTGCCAGCAGCCGGCAAAGAGGCTCCTACGAGCAGTACTTC
TRBJ1-2,NA,TRBV29-1,NA,CSVEIALDGYGYTF,TGCAGCGTTGAGATCGCACTCGACGGCTATGGCTACACCTTC
TRBJ2-5,few,TRBV12-1,NA,CASRRSTGEETQYF,TGTGCCAGCAGGCGCTCAACAGGGGAAGAGACCCAGTACTTC
TRBJ1-5,NA,TRBV10-3,NA,CAIGVANQPQHF,TGTGCCATCGGGGTTGCCAATCAGCCCCAGCATTTT
TRBJ1-2,NA,TRBV4-3,NA,CASSQSSGSYGYTF,TGCGCCAGCAGCCAATCTTCCGGGTCCTATGGCTACACCTTC
TRBJ2-4,NA,TRBV13,NA,CASKEENIQYF,TGTGCCAGCAAGGAGGAAAACATTCAGTACTTC
TRBJ1-1,once,TRBV15,NA,CATSREGGNTEAFF,TGTGCCACCAGCAGAGAAGGAGGCAACACTGAAGCTTTCTTT
TRBJ2-3,NA,TRBV11-2,TRBD2,CASSLEASGGSFTDTQYF,TGTGCCAGCAGCTTAGAAGCTAGCGGGGGGAGCTTCACAGATACGCAGTATTTT
TRBJ1-5,NA,TRBV30,NA,CAWSAPAPFGQPQHF,TGTGCCTGGAGTGCCCCCGCCCCGTTTGGTCAGCCCCAGCATTTT
TRBJ2-1,NA,TRBV10-1,NA,CASSRDLGSYNEQFF,TGCGCCAGCAGTCGGGACTTGGGCTCCTACAATGAGCAGTTCTTC
TRBJ2-1,NA,TRBV29-1,NA,CSVEGQTLVGCNEQFF,TGCAGCGTTGAGGGGCAGACGCTTGTAGGTTGCAATGAGCAGTTCTTC
TRBJ2-5,once,TRBV18,NA,CASSPPGKETQYF,TGTGCCAGCTCACCCCCAGGGAAAGAGACCCAGTACTTC
TRBJ1-5,NA,TRBV7-2,NA,CASSYRTDQPQHF,TGTGCCAGCAGCTACCGGACGGATCAGCCCCAGCATTTT
TRBJ1-3,NA,TRBV7-6,TRBD1,CASSRTGGSGNTIYF,TGTGCCAGCAGCCGAACAGGGGGCTCTGGAAACACCATATATTTT
TRBJ2-3,NA,TRBV6-2/TRBV6-3,TRBD2,CASSPSGLAGADTQYF,TGTGCCAGCAGCCCCAGTGGGCTAGCGGGGGCAGATACGCAGTATTTT
TRBJ2-1,once,TRBV11-2,NA,CASSLGVGSYNEQFF,TGTGCCAGCAGCTTAGGAGTTGGCAGCTACAATGAGCAGTTCTTC
TRBJ2-4,NA,TRBV10-3,TRBD2,CAIRGLAGGPRDIQYF,TGTGCCATCAGGGGTCTAGCGGGAGGGCCCAGGGACATTCAGTACTTC
TRBJ1-1,NA,TRBV15,NA,CATSRGRPLTEAFF,TGTGCCACCAGCAGAGGCAGGCCCCTCACTGAAGCTTTCTTT
TRBJ1-1,NA,TRBV20-1,NA,CSCPANSLNTEAFF,TGCAGTTGTCCCGCGAATTCCCTGAACACTGAAGCTTTCTTT
TRBJ1-5,NA,TRBV12-3/TRBV12-4,NA,CASSPDTLGPQHF,TGTGCCAGCAGTCCGGACACCTTAGGGCCCCAGCATTTT
TRBJ2-1,NA,TRBV10-3,TRBD1,CAISEEGTGENEQFF,TGTGCCATCAGTGAGGAGGGGACAGGGGAAAATGAGCAGTTCTTC
TRBJ1-1,few,TRBV6-2/TRBV6-3,TRBD1,CASNNRGEAFF,TGTGCCAGCAACAACAGGGGTGAAGCTTTCTTT
TRBJ2-3,NA,TRBV7-3,NA,CASSLMKGTDTQYF,TGTGCCAGCAGCTTAATGAAAGGGACAGATACGCAGTATTTT
TRBJ2-7,NA,TRBV21-1,NA,CASSKASSGREPEQYF,TGTGCCAGCAGCAAAGCGAGTAGCGGGAGGGAGCCCGAGCAGTACTTC
TRBJ2-2,NA,TRBV29-1,NA,CSVRPGDGGKIGELFF,TGCAGCGTACGACCCGGGGACGGAGGGAAGATCGGGGAGCTGTTTTTT
TRBJ2-7,NA,TRBV15,NA,CATSSSRTQAYEQYF,TGTGCCACCAGCAGTTCGCGGACACAAGCCTACGAGCAGTACTTC
TRBJ1-1,few,TRBV10-1,NA,CASSESRGAFAFF,TGCGCCAGCAGTGAGTCAAGAGGGGCGTTCGCTTTCTTT
TRBJ1-5,NA,TRBV5-6,NA,CASSSISGMGHQPQHF,TGTGCCAGCAGCTCTATATCCGGGATGGGGCATCAGCCCCAGCATTTT
TRBJ2-3,NA,TRBV11-2,TRBD2,CASSPPTSASDTQYF,TGTGCCAGCAGCCCTCCGACTAGCGCATCAGATACGCAGTATTTT
TRBJ1-3,NA,TRBV10-3,TRBD1,CAISDWDRGISGNTIYF,TGTGCCATCAGTGACTGGGACAGGGGGATCTCTGGAAACACCATATATTTT
TRBJ2-5,NA,TRBV11-1,TRBD1,CASTKFAGQGEQTQYF,TGTGCCAGCACCAAATTCGCCGGACAGGGGGAACAGACCCAGTACTTC
TRBJ1-1,NA,TRBV10-1,NA,CASSETAMNTEAFF,TGCGCCAGCAGTGAGACAGCCATGAACACTGAAGCTTTCTTT
TRBJ2-7,NA,TRBV15,NA,CATSSGGLSSYEQYF,TGTGCCACCAGCAGCGGGGGGCTGAGCTCCTACGAGCAGTACTTC
TRBJ2-3,NA,TRBV3-1,NA,CASNVGDTQYF,TGTGCCAGCAACGTAGGAGATACGCAGTATTTT
TRBJ2-4,NA,TRBV28,NA,CASRRASLGKNIQYF,TGTGCCAGCAGACGGGCCTCATTGGGCAAAAACATTCAGTACTTC